This is a list of T cell receptor beta chains from one sample in a study of beta chain features in type 1 diabetes. Sequencing used immunoSEQ multiplex PCR; TCRdb keeps in-frame clones, though not all of them. The sample lists under 450,000 clones, approximately 15% occurring once. Specimen: naive CD4+ T cells from blood. The receptor set was obtained from a man younger than 45 in good health. CDR3s include the opening cysteine and the closing phenylalanine or tryptophan. D genes are given only for firm matches. Clone size is shown for a subset of rows, as once, few, many or a class of expanded clone.

j_gene	d_gene	abundance	v_gene	CDR3nt	CDR3aa
TRBJ2-5	TRBD2	few	TRBV7-9	TGTGCCAGCAGCTGGACTGGACTAGCGGGAGGCCACCAAGAGACCCAGTACTTC	CASSWTGLAGGHQETQYF
TRBJ2-3	.	.	TRBV7-6	TGTGCCAGCAGCTTAGGGGCAGCAGCCCCAGATACGCAGTATTTT	CASSLGAAAPDTQYF
TRBJ2-3	TRBD2	few	TRBV7-2	TGTGCCAGCAGGGTCCCGGGACTAGCGACAGATACGCAGTATTTT	CASRVPGLATDTQYF
TRBJ1-1	.	few	TRBV5-4	TGTGCCAGCAGCCCCGGTCCACTGACCAACACTGAAGCTTTCTTT	CASSPGPLTNTEAFF
TRBJ2-3	.	few	TRBV19	TGTGCCAGTAGTAATACAGATACGCAGTATTTT	CASSNTDTQYF
TRBJ2-5	TRBD2	.	TRBV18	TGTGCCAGCTCAAAAGGACTAGCGGAAGAGACCCAGTACTTC	CASSKGLAEETQYF
TRBJ1-2	.	few	TRBV7-8	TGTGCCAGCAGCCTACAGGGCGTAGGAGGTTACACCTTC	CASSLQGVGGYTF
TRBJ2-3	.	.	TRBV6-5	TGTGCCAGCAGTTACTCGGGGAGCAGCACAGATACGCAGTATTTT	CASSYSGSSTDTQYF
TRBJ1-5	TRBD1	.	TRBV6-6	TGTGCCAGCAGTGAGGGACAGGGTTACAATCAGCCCCAGCATTTT	CASSEGQGYNQPQHF
TRBJ2-5	TRBD2	.	TRBV10-3	TGTGCCATCAGTGAACCCGGGACTAGCGGGAACCAAGAGACCCAGTACTTC	CAISEPGTSGNQETQYF
TRBJ2-3	.	.	TRBV5-1	TGCGCCAGCAGCTTGTCCAGCGGGGATACGCAGTATTTT	CASSLSSGDTQYF